Listed below are T cell receptor beta chains from one sample, sequenced in a study of T cells in localized non-small cell lung cancer. Generated by immunoSEQ multiplex PCR, the TCRdb table keeps only in-frame clones and is missing some. Of some 78,000 clones detected, 84% appear once; the ten largest clones hold under 3.5%. The source was peripheral blood, collected before any cancer treatment. Receptors were obtained from a man aged 35-75 years with stage I lung adenocarcinoma. Both conserved end residues are part of each CDR3. The D gene is left open where the match is weak. Clone size, where shown, is once, few, many, or a class for clones that have expanded.

j_call | clone_size | v_call | d_call | cdr3_aa | cdr3_nt
TRBJ1-5 | . | TRBV28 | TRBD1 | CASRTGQGVRQPQHF | TGTGCCAGCAGAACGGGACAGGGAGTCCGACAGCCCCAGCATTTT
TRBJ2-2 | . | TRBV2 | . | CASRKFGELFF | TGTGCCAGCAGGAAGTTCGGGGAGCTGTTTTTT
TRBJ2-1 | . | TRBV18 | TRBD2 | CASSPRNGGAQNEQFF | TGTGCCAGCTCACCACGTAACGGGGGGGCCCAGAATGAGCAGTTCTTC
TRBJ2-7 | . | TRBV27 | . | CASSLNRGAGGYEQYF | TGTGCCAGCAGCCTCAATCGGGGGGCAGGGGGCTACGAGCAGTACTTC
TRBJ2-6 | few | TRBV6-5 | . | CASSQGLSGANVLTF | TGTGCCAGCAGTCAAGGGCTCTCTGGGGCCAACGTCCTGACTTTC
TRBJ2-4 | . | TRBV2 | . | CASSDERAKNIQYF | TGTGCCAGCAGTGATGAAAGAGCCAAAAACATTCAGTACTTC
TRBJ2-7 | . | TRBV9 | . | CASSDLSGWQYF | TGTGCCAGCAGTGATCTCTCCGGTTGGCAGTACTTC
TRBJ1-4 | . | TRBV2 | . | CASGVREKLFF | TGTGCCAGCGGGGTTCGTGAAAAACTGTTTTTT
TRBJ2-7 | . | TRBV6-1 | TRBD1 | CASSPGQGVIYEQYF | TGTGCCAGCAGTCCTGGACAGGGGGTAATTTACGAGCAGTACTTC
TRBJ2-5 | . | TRBV19 | . | CASTRGHSQETQYF | TGTGCCAGTACACGGGGACACTCTCAAGAGACCCAGTACTTC
TRBJ2-7 | . | TRBV19 | . | CASSIGPGTDPYEQYF | TGTGCCAGTAGTATAGGCCCCGGGACCGACCCCTACGAGCAGTACTTC
TRBJ2-5 | . | TRBV18 | TRBD2 | CASSPLAGWGETQYF | TGTGCCAGCTCACCATTAGCGGGATGGGGAGAGACCCAGTACTTC
TRBJ2-5 | . | TRBV7-2 | . | CASSLGSPPETQYF | TGTGCCAGCAGCTTAGGATCCCCGCCAGAGACCCAGTACTTC
TRBJ2-7 | . | TRBV19 | TRBD1 | CASSKGQGFSYEQYF | TGTGCCAGTAGTAAAGGACAGGGCTTCTCCTACGAGCAGTACTTC
TRBJ2-5 | once | TRBV30 | . | CAWNGGEETQYF | TGTGCCTGGAACGGTGGGGAAGAGACCCAGTACTTC
TRBJ2-1 | . | TRBV5-8 | . | CASSAPPGQAKGVNNEQFF | TGTGCCAGCAGCGCGCCCCCGGGCCAGGCGAAGGGGGTGAACAATGAGCAGTTCTTC
TRBJ1-1 | . | TRBV7-9 | . | CASSRPQTGATEAFF | TGTGCCAGCAGCCGCCCACAGACGGGAGCGACTGAAGCTTTCTTT
TRBJ2-7 | . | TRBV5-1 | . | CASSSPGRRAYEQYF | TGCGCCAGCAGCTCTCCGGGACGAAGGGCCTACGAGCAGTACTTC
TRBJ2-2 | once | TRBV5-1 | . | CASSFGSYAKGGELFF | TGCGCCAGCAGCTTTGGGTCTTACGCCAAGGGCGGGGAGCTGTTTTTT
TRBJ1-1 | . | TRBV10-3 | . | CAIRLNVNTEAFF | TGTGCCATCAGACTAAATGTGAACACTGAAGCTTTCTTT
TRBJ1-5 | . | TRBV4-1 | . | CASSQDGGEDQPQHF | TGCGCCAGCAGCCAAGATGGGGGAGAGGATCAGCCCCAGCATTTT
TRBJ2-7 | . | TRBV29-1 | TRBD1 | CSAARQGAYEQYF | TGCAGCGCCGCTCGACAGGGGGCGTACGAGCAGTACTTC
TRBJ1-5 | . | TRBV7-2 | TRBD1 | CASSLGSTGGNQPQHF | TGTGCCAGCAGCTTAGGATCGACAGGGGGCAATCAGCCCCAGCATTTT
TRBJ2-1 | . | TRBV7-3 | . | CASSLTALRGNEQFF | TGTGCCAGCAGCTTAACGGCCCTAAGAGGGAATGAGCAGTTCTTC
TRBJ1-4 | few | TRBV30 | . | CAWSVRMREKLFF | TGTGCCTGGAGTGTACGGATGAGGGAAAAACTGTTTTTT
TRBJ2-7 | . | TRBV19 | . | CASSAGITYEQYF | TGTGCCAGTAGTGCTGGCATTACTTACGAGCAGTACTTC
TRBJ2-1 | . | TRBV9 | . | CASSWGQGTNEQFF | TGTGCCAGCAGTTGGGGGCAGGGGACGAATGAGCAGTTCTTC
TRBJ1-6 | . | TRBV14 | . | CASSQVLGDNSPLHF | TGTGCCAGCAGCCAAGTTTTGGGGGATAATTCACCCCTCCACTTT